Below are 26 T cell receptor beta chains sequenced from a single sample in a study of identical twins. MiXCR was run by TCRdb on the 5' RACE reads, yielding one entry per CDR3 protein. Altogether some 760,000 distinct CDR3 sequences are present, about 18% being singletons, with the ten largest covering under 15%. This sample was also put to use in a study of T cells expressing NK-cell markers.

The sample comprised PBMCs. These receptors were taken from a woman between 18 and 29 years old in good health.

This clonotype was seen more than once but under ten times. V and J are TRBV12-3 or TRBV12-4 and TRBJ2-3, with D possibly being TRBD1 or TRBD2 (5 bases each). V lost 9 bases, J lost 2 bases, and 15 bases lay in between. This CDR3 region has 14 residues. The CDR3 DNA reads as TGTGCCAGGCCGGGGCAGGGTCACACAGATACGCAGTATTTT. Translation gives CARPGQGHTDTQYF.

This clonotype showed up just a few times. The DNA of the CDR3 is TGTGCCAGCAGCCCCGGCCGTTTGGGGTCCCTACAAGAGACCCAGTACTTC. Protein: CASSPGRLGSLQETQYF. The chain couples TRBV7-9 to TRBJ2-5; D uncertain. The CDR3 has 17 residues. Between the trimmed V and J ends, which lost 5 bases and 2 bases, there was a span of 21 bases. Germline assignment: CDR1 SEHNR and CDR2 FQNEAQ (reference sequence).

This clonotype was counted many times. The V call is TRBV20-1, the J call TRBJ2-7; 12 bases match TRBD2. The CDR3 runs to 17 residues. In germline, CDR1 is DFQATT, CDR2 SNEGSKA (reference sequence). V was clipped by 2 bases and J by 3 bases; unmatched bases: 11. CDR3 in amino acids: CSARSPTSGSGGYEQYF. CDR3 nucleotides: TGCAGTGCTAGAAGCCCGACTAGCGGGAGCGGAGGCTACGAGCAGTACTTC.

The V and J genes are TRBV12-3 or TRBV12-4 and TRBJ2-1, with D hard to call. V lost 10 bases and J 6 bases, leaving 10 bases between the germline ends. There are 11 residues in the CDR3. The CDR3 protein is CATQLANEQFF. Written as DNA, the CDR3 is TGTGCCACCCAGTTGGCCAATGAGCAGTTCTTC.

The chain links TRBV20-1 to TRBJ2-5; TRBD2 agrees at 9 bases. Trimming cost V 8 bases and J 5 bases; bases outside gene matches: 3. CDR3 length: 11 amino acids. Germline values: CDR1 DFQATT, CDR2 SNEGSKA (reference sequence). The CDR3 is CSSSGGETQYF. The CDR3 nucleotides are TGCAGTTCAAGCGGGGGGGAGACCCAGTACTTC.

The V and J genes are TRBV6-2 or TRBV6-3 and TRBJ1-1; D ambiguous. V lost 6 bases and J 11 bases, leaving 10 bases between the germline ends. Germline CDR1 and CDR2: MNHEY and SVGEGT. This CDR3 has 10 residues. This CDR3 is CASRERDAFF. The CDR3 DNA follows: TGTGCCAGCAGGGAAAGGGATGCTTTCTTT.

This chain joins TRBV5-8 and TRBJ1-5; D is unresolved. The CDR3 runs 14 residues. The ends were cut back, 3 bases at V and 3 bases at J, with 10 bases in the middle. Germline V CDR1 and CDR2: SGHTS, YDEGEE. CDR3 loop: CASSYGSYNQPQHF. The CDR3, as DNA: TGTGCCAGCAGCTACGGGTCGTACAATCAGCCCCAGCATTTT.

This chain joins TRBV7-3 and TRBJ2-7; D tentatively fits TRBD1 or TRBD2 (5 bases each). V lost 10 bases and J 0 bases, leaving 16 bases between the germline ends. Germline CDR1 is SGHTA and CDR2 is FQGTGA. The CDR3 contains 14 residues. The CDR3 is CATKRDGNSYEQYF. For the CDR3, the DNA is TGTGCCACAAAAAGGGACGGCAACTCCTACGAGCAGTACTTC.

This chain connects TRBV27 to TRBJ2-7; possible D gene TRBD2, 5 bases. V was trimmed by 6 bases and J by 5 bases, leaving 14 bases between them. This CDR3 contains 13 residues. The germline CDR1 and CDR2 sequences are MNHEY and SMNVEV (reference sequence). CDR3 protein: CASSTRGRNEQYF. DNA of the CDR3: TGTGCCAGCAGCACCCGGGGAAGGAACGAGCAGTACTTC.

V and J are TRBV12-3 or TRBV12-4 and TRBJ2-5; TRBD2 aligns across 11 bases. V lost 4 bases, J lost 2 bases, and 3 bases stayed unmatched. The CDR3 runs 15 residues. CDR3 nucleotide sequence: TGTGCCAGCAGTTCGGGACTAGCGGAACAAGAGACCCAGTACTTC. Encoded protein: CASSSGLAEQETQYF.

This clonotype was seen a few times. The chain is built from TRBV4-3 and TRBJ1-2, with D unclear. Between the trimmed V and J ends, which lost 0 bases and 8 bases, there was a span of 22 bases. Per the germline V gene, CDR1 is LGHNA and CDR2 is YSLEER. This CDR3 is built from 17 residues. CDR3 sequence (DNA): TGCGCCAGCAGCCAAGAGCTTCTAGGAGCTCAATCATTCGGCTACACCTTC. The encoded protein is CASSQELLGAQSFGYTF.

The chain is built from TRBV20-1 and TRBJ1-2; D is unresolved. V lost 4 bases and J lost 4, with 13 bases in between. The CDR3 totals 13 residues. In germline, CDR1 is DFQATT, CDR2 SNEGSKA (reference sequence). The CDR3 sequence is CSATSGEGYGYTF. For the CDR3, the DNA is TGCAGTGCTACGTCCGGGGAAGGCTATGGCTACACCTTC.

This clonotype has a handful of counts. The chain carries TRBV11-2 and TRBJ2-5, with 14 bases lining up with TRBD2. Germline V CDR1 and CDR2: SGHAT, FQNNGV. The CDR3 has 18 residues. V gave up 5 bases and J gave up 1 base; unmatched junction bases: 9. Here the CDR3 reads CASSLWTSGGLSQETQYF. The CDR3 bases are TGTGCCAGCAGCCTCTGGACTAGCGGGGGGTTATCCCAAGAGACCCAGTACTTC.

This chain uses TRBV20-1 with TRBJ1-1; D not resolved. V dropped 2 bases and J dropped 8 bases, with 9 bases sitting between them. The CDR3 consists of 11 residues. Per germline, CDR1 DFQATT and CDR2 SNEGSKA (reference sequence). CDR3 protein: CSARRKTEAFF. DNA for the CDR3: TGCAGTGCTAGAAGAAAGACGGAAGCTTTCTTT.

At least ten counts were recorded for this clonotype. The CDR3 coding sequence is TGCAGTGCTAGAGAACCGTTCGGGGGGGAAGAGACCCAGTACTTC. Translated, it gives CSAREPFGGEETQYF. This chain joins TRBV20-1 and TRBJ2-5; TRBD2 agrees at 8 bases. From germline, CDR1 is DFQATT and CDR2 SNEGSKA (reference sequence). The CDR3 runs to 15 residues. The J segment lost 3 bases and the V segment lost 0 bases, leaving 6 bases of the junction unmatched.

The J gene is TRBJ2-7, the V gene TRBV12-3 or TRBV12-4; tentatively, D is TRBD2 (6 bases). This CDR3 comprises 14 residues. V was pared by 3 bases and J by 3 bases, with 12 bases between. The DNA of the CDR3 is TGTGCCAGCAGTTTGAGCGGGCAGCTCTACGAGCAGTACTTC. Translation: CASSLSGQLYEQYF.

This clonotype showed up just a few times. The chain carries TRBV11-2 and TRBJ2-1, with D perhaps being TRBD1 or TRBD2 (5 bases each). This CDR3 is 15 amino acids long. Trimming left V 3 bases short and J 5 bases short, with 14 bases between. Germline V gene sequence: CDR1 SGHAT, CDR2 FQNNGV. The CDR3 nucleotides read TGTGCCAGCAGCTTCGGCTTTGGGGGTAACAATGAGCAGTTCTTC. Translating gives CASSFGFGGNNEQFF. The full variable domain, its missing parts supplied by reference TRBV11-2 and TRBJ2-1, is EAGVAQSPRYKIIEKRQSVAFWCNPISGHATLYWYQQILGQGPKLLIQFQNNGVVDDSQLPKDRFSAERLKGVDSTLKIQPAKLEDSAVYLCASSFGFGGNNEQFFGPGTRLTVL.

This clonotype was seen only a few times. CDR3 region: CASSERGGYEQYF. The CDR3 coding sequence is TGTGCCAGCAGTGAAAGGGGGGGCTACGAGCAGTACTTC. V usage is TRBV12-3 or TRBV12-4 and J usage is TRBJ2-7; D might be TRBD2 (7 bases). V was cut by 5 bases and J by 3 bases, with 11 bases left in between. This CDR3 is built from 13 residues.

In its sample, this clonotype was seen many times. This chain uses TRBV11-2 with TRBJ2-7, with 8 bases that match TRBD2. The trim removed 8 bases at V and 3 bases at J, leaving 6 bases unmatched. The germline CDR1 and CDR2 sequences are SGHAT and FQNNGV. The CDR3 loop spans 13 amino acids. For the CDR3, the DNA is TGTGCCAGCGCTGTTCGGGGGGGCTACGAGCAGTACTTC. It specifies CASAVRGGYEQYF.

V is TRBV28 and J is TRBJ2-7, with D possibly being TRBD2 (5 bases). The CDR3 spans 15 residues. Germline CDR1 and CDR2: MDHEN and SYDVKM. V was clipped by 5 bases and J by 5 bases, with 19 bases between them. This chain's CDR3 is CASSLEGRLPNEQYF. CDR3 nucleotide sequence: TGTGCCAGCAGTCTAGAGGGTCGGTTACCTAACGAGCAGTACTTC.

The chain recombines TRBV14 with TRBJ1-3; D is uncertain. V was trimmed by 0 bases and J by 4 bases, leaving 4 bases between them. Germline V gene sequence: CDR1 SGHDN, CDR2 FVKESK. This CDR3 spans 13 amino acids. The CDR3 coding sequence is TGTGCCAGCAGCCAAGATCCGGGAAACACCATATATTTT. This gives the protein CASSQDPGNTIYF.

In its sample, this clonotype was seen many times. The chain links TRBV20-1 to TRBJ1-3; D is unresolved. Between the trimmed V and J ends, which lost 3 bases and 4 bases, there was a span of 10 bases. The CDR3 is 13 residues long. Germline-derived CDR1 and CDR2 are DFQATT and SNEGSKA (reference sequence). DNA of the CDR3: TGCAGTGCTAGCGGCGGTTTGGGAAACACCATATATTTT. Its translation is CSASGGLGNTIYF.

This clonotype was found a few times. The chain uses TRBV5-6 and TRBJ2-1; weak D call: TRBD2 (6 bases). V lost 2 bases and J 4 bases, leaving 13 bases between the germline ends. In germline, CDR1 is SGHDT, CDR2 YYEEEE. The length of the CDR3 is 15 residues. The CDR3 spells CASSFRASVYNEQFF. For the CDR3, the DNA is TGTGCCAGCAGCTTTCGCGCTAGCGTTTACAATGAGCAGTTCTTC.

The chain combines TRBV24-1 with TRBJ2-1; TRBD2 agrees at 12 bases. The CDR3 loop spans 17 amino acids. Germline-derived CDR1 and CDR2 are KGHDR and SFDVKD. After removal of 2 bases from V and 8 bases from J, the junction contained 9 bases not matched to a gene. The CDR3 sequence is CATSDSGLAGRTYEQFF. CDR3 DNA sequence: TGTGCCACCAGTGATTCAGGACTAGCGGGAAGAACCTATGAGCAGTTCTTC.

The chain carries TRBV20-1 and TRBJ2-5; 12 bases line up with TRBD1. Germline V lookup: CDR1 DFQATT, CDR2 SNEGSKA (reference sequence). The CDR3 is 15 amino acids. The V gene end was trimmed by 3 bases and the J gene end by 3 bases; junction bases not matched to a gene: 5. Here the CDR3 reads CSARGTGGREETQYF. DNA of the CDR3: TGCAGTGCTAGGGGGACAGGGGGCCGGGAAGAGACCCAGTACTTC.

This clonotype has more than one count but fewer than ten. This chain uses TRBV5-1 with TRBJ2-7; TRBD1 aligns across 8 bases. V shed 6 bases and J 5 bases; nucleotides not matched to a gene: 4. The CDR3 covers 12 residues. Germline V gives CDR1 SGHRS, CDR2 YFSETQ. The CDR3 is CASTPGGDEQYF. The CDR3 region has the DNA TGCGCCAGCACCCCAGGGGGCGACGAGCAGTACTTC.